The entry that follows covers one T cell receptor beta chain sequence. The sample is drawn from a study of Ad26.COV2.S vaccination and SARS-CoV-2 variants. Stated treatment: 15 to 20 received Ad26.COV2.S at low or high dose, single or two shots; about 5 received placebo; per-sample allocation not given. Vaccine and placebo recipients were sampled on day 63 after the first injection. In germline, CDR1 is SQVTM, CDR2 ANQGSEA. J gave up 2 bases and V 1 base, and 5 bases lay outside the gene matches. The CDR3 consists of 15 residues. Profiled with immunoSEQ multiplex PCR; TCRdb holds only in-frame clones, not every one. The profile shows about 320,000 clones, over 80% of them singletons.

This material consisted of peripheral blood, taken in a trial of Ad26.COV2.S vaccine versus placebo. This rearrangement joins TRBV29-1 to TRBJ2-5; TRBD2 matches 9 bases. This sequence was found in a person aged 18-65 years who received the Ad26.COV2.S COVID-19 vaccine or a placebo. CDR3 sequence reads: CSVEGGLAGQETQYF. The CDR3 DNA follows: TGCAGCGTTGAAGGGGGGCTAGCGGGGCAAGAGACCCAGTACTTC. Supplemented by reference TRBV29-1 and TRBJ2-5, the full variable domain reads SAVISQKPSRDICQRGTSLTIQCQVDSQVTMMFWYRQQPGQSLTLIATANQGSEATYESGFVIDKFPISRPNLTFSTLTVSNMSPEDSSIYLCSVEGGLAGQETQYFGPGTRLLVL.